This record concerns one T cell receptor (beta chain) sequence. These data originate in a study of blood T cell repertoires in COVID-19. Study background: COVID-19 samples collected from the United States, Italy and Spain covered acute and convalescent phases. PBMCs, B-cell-depleted T cells, or T cells provided the cDNA or gDNA that made up the material.

In germline, CDR1 is SGHAT, CDR2 FQNNGV. CDR3 length equals 15 residues. Germline trimming cut 6 bases from V and 5 bases from J; bases unmatched to any gene: 7. In the original workflow: Reference gene primer amplification gave estimated nucleated cell counts. The assay was immunoSEQ multiplex PCR, and TCRdb's table has in-frame clones only and misses some. V, J and clone size derive from that table, while D and trimming were established from the DNA sequence. In the table there are fewer than 250,000 clones, approximately 90% of which are singletons. This chain joins TRBV11-2 and TRBJ2-3, with 11 bases matching TRBD2. The sequence derives from a man aged 25 to 45 who had recovered from COVID-19. The material sequenced was PBMCs or T cells enriched from blood (not recorded which). The CDR3 nucleotides read TGTGCCAGCAGGCACCTAGCGGGAGGCCTAGATACGCAGTATTTT. Its translation: CASRHLAGGLDTQYF.